This T cell receptor (beta chain) was sequenced in a study of spatial heterogeneity in lung cancer. Overall study context: Donation came from approximately 69 patients with untreated early-stage non-small cell lung cancer. Each distinct TCR and UMI combination averaged more than ten appearances in raw reads.

This clonotype was detected only a few times. MiXCR, run by TCRdb on the 5' RACE reads, gives a single entry per CDR3 protein. The sample records more than 30,000 distinct CDR3 sequences, 10% being singletons. Time point here: blood at routine non-recurrence follow-up after resection. Germline V lookup: CDR1 SNHLY, CDR2 FYNNEI. The V and J ends lost 1 base and 1 base respectively, with 17 bases between them. The CDR3 extends over 19 amino acids. The source material was PBMCs, sampled at follow-up. The sequence was collected from a female donor with early-stage non-small cell lung cancer. The V gene is TRBV2, the J gene TRBJ1-6, with D perhaps matching TRBD1 (6 bases). CDR3 DNA sequence: TGTGCCAGCAGTGAAGATAAAGAAGCACAGGGTTCCTATAATTCACCCCTCCACTTT. Its translation is CASSEDKEAQGSYNSPLHF. Filled out from reference TRBV2 and TRBJ1-6, the complete variable domain reads EPEVTQTPSHQVTQMGQEVILRCVPISNHLYFYWYRQILGQKVEFLVSFYNNEISEKSEIFDDQFSVERPDGSNFTLKIRSTKLEDSAMYFCASSEDKEAQGSYNSPLHFGNGTRLTVT.